Shown below are 5 T cell receptor beta chains from a single sample sequenced in a study of identical twins. TCRdb re-analysed the 5' RACE reads in MiXCR, keeping a single row per CDR3 protein. The profile shows 1.5 million or so distinct CDR3 sequences, around a third of them singletons. The sample consisted of cord blood. These receptors all come from a newborn girl in good health.

The chain joins TRBV20-1 to TRBJ2-4; D is possibly TRBD2 (5 bases). Per the germline V gene, CDR1 is DFQATT and CDR2 is SNEGSKA (reference sequence). This CDR3 has 14 amino acids. Trimming took off 6 bases at V and 0 bases at J, with 12 bases between the two ends. CDR3 nucleotides: TGCAGTGCGCAAAGCGGTTTAGCCAAAAACATTCAGTACTTC. It translates to CSAQSGLAKNIQYF.

The V call is TRBV7-2, the J call TRBJ2-3; no definite D call. The CDR3 loop spans 12 amino acids. The V gene's germline CDR1 is SGHTA and CDR2 FQGNSA. V was trimmed by 1 base and J by 8 bases, leaving 7 bases between them. The CDR3 protein is CASSLEVGTQYF. The CDR3 DNA reads as TGTGCCAGCAGCTTAGAGGTTGGTACGCAGTATTTT.

The chain recombines TRBV20-1 with TRBJ1-5, with a possible D match to TRBD1 (6 bases). CDR1 and CDR2 (germline): DFQATT, SNEGSKA (reference sequence). CDR3 length equals 15 residues. V lost 1 base and J lost 0, with 10 bases in between. CDR3 amino acids: CSARGQALSNQPQHF. The CDR3 DNA reads TGCAGTGCTAGAGGACAGGCCCTTAGCAATCAGCCCCAGCATTTT.

The chain combines TRBV5-1 with TRBJ2-7, with TRBD2 matching 12 bases. V shed 1 base, J shed 5 bases, and the junction held 10 bases outside the gene matches. The CDR3 consists of 17 residues. In germline, CDR1 is SGHRS, CDR2 YFSETQ. CDR3 amino acids: CASSLPVTSGSGNEQYF. As DNA, the CDR3 is TGCGCCAGCAGCTTGCCTGTGACTAGCGGGAGCGGCAACGAGCAGTACTTC.

As to this clonotype: Since a much larger clone is just one base distant, this may be a read error. The rearrangement links TRBV12-3 or TRBV12-4 to TRBJ2-7, with no clear D. This CDR3 is 14 amino acids long. V lost 1 base, J lost 10 bases, and 17 bases lay in between. The CDR3 protein is CASSLDLLQEAQYF. The DNA for the CDR3 is TGTGCCAGCAGTTTAGACCTCCTACAAGAGGCCCAGTACTTC.